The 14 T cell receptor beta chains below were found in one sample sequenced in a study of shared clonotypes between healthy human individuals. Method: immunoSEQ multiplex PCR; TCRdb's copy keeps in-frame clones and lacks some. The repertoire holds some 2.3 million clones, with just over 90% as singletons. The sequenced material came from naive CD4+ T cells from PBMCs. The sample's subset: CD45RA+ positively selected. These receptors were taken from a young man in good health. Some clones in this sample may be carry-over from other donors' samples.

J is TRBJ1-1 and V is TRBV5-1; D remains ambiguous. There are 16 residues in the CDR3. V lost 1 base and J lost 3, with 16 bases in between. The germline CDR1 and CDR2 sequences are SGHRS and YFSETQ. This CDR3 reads CASSLSSVEGHTEAFF. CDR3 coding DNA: TGCGCCAGCAGCTTGAGTAGCGTGGAGGGCCACACTGAAGCTTTCTTT.

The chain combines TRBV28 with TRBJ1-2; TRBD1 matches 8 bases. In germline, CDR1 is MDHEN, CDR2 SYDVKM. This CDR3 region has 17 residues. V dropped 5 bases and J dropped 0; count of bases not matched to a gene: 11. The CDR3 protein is CASSRRQGPLTNYGYTF. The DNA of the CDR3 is TGTGCCAGCAGTCGACGACAGGGGCCCCTTACTAACTATGGCTACACCTTC.

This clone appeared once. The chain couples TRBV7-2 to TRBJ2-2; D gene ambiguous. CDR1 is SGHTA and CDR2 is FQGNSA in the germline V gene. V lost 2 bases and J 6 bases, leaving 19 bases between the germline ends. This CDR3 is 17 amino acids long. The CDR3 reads CASSLWSGSRISGELFF. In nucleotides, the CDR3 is TGTGCCAGCAGCTTATGGAGTGGGTCCAGGATATCCGGGGAGCTGTTTTTT.

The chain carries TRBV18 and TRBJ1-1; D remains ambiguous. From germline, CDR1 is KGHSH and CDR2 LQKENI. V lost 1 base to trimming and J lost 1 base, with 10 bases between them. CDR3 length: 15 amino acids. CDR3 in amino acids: CASSPQQTRNTEAFF. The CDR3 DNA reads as TGTGCCAGCTCACCACAACAGACAAGGAACACTGAAGCTTTCTTT. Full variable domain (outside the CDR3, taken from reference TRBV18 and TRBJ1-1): NAGVMQNPRHLVRRRGQEARLRCSPMKGHSHVYWYRQLPEEGLKFMVYLQKENIIDESGMPKERFSAEFPKEGPSILRIQQVVRGDSAAYFCASSPQQTRNTEAFFGQGTRLTVV.

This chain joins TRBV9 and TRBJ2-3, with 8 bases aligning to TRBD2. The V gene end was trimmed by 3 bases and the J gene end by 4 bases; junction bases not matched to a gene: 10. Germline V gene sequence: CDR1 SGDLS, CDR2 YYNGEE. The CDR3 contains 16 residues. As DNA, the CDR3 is TGTGCCAGCAGCGACCATAGACTAGCGCCCGCAGATACGCAGTATTTT. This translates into CASSDHRLAPADTQYF.

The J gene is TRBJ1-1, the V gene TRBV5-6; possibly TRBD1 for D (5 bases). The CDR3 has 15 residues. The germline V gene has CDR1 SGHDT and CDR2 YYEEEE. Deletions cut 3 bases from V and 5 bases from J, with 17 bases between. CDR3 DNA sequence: TGTGCCAGCAGCTACCGGGCCCTCCGGGGGACTGAAGCTTTCTTT. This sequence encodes CASSYRALRGTEAFF. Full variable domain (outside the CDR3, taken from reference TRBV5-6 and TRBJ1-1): DAGVTQSPTHLIKTRGQQVTLRCSPKSGHDTVSWYQQALGQGPQFIFQYYEEEERQRGNFPDRFSGHQFPNYSSELNVNALLLGDSALYLCASSYRALRGTEAFFGQGTRLTVV.

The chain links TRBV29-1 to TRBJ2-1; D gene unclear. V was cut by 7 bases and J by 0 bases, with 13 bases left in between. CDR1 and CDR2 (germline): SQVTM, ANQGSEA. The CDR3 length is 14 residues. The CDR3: CSGKGSHSYNEQFF. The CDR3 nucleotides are TGCAGCGGAAAGGGCTCCCACTCCTACAATGAGCAGTTCTTC.

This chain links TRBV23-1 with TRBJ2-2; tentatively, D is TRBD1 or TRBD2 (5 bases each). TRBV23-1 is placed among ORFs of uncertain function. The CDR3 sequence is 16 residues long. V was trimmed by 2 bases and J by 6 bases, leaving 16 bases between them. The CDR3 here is CASSQRGALYSGELFF. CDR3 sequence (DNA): TGCGCCAGCAGTCAAAGGGGAGCTTTGTATTCCGGGGAGCTGTTTTTT.

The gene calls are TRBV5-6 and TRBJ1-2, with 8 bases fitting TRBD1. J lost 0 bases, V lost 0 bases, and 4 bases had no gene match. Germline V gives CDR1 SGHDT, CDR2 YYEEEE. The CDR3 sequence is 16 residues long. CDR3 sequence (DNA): TGTGCCAGCAGCTTGGGACAGGGGTGGGCTAACTATGGCTACACCTTC. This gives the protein CASSLGQGWANYGYTF.

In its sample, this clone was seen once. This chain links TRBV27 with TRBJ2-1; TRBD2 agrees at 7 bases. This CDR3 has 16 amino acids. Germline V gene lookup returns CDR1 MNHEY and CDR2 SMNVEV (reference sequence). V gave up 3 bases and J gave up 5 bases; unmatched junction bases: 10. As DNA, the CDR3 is TGTGCCAGCAGTTTCGTGGGGCTAGCGGAAGACAATGAGCAGTTCTTC. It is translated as CASSFVGLAEDNEQFF.

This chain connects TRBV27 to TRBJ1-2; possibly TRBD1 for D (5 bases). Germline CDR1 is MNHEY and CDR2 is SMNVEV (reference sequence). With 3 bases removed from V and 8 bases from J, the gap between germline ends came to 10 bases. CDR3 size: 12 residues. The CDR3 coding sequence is TGTGCCAGCAGTTTTTCCGGGGACGGCTACACCTTC. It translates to CASSFSGDGYTF.

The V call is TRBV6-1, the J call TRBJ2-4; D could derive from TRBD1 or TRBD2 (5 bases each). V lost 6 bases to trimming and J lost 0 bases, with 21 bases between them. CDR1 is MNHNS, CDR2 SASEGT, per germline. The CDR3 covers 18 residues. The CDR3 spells CASRETRDSDIAKNIQYF. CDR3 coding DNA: TGTGCCAGCAGAGAAACTAGAGACAGCGATATAGCCAAAAACATTCAGTACTTC.

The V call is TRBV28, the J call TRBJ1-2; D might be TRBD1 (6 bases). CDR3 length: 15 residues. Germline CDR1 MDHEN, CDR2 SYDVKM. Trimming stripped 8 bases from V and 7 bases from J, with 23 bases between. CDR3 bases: TGTGCCAGCGCCCCCCCCGGGCAGGGGAGTCCTGGCTACACCTTC. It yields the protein CASAPPGQGSPGYTF.

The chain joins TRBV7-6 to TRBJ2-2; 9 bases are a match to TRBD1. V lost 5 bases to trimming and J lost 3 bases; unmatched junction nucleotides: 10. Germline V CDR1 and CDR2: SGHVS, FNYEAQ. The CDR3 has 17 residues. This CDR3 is CASSLQPGTGHTGELFF. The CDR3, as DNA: TGTGCCAGCAGCCTTCAACCCGGGACAGGGCACACCGGGGAGCTGTTTTTT. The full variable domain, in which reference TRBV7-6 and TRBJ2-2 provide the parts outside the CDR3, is GAGVSQSPRYKVTKRGQDVALRCDPISGHVSLYWYRQALGQGPEFLTYFNYEAQQDKSGLPNDRFSAERPEGSISTLTIQRTEQRDSAMYRCASSLQPGTGHTGELFFGEGSRLTVL.